These T cell receptor beta chains were read from a single sample in a study of OX40 agonist ivuxolimab in advanced cancers. Sequencing used immunoSEQ multiplex PCR; TCRdb keeps in-frame clones, though not all of them. The repertoire holds tens of thousands of clones, with about four fifths as singletons. The sample in question was CD4+ or CD8+ T cells sorted from blood, obtained in a trial of the OX40 agonist ivuxolimab. These receptors were taken from an adult with an advanced solid tumor such as melanoma, head and neck, liver or kidney cancer. CDR3s leave out the opening cysteine and the closing phenylalanine or tryptophan. Each record gives: J gene, V gene, CDR3 protein.

TRBJ1-4 | TRBV4-3 | ASSRQVPLQGVGEKLF
TRBJ2-5 | TRBV5-1 | ASRRGTGDQETQY
TRBJ2-7 | TRBV6-5 | ASSYFSLTGYEQY
TRBJ2-5 | TRBV7-3 | ASSLGLAMWETQY
TRBJ1-1 | TRBV27 | ASCFGEDTEAF
TRBJ1-2 | TRBV7-9 | ASSPPTGGSYGYT
TRBJ1-1 | TRBV7-2 | ASSAGRQNTEAF
TRBJ2-1 | TRBV9 | ASNAGLAGDEQF
TRBJ2-3 | TRBV2 | ASSDLGASTDTQY
TRBJ1-5 | TRBV6-1 | ASSALPQGSNQPQH
TRBJ1-2 | TRBV7-2 | ASSPRTGRTHGYT
TRBJ2-1 | TRBV6-5 | ASSPTSGGDNEQF
TRBJ1-2 | TRBV14 | ASSPDREIPGYT
TRBJ1-1 | TRBV28 | ASSFGQAF
TRBJ1-4 | TRBV4-3 | ASSQLTNEKLF
TRBJ1-5 | TRBV4-2 | ASSQDWTESNQPQH
TRBJ1-5 | TRBV2 | ASSSGQSNQPQH
TRBJ2-2 | TRBV11-2 | ASSSGTGANTGELF
TRBJ2-7 | TRBV7-2 | ASSRTGRGAYEQY
TRBJ2-1 | TRBV7-2 | ASSLIAVNEQF
TRBJ2-5 | TRBV5-1 | ASSLTSGWGETQY
TRBJ2-7 | TRBV18 | ASSPLPGSYEQY
TRBJ2-5 | TRBV28 | ASSPGQGAGETQY
TRBJ1-2 | TRBV6-5 | ASSYGQLTYGYT
TRBJ2-2 | TRBV9 | ASSVEVAGELF
TRBJ2-7 | TRBV5-1 | ASSTTGGSSYEQY
TRBJ1-2 | TRBV7-9 | ASSTSRAGKDYGYT
TRBJ2-3 | TRBV7-2 | ASSLVGTSGGADTQY
TRBJ2-1 | TRBV5-1 | ASSLEASSYNEQF
TRBJ1-2 | TRBV5-1 | ASSPEVGFNYGYT
TRBJ1-2 | TRBV27 | ASGASGGGYGYT
TRBJ2-5 | TRBV19 | ASSIGGVGQQETQY
TRBJ2-7 | TRBV9 | ASSVDSARGREQY
TRBJ2-1 | TRBV5-1 | ASSPGTSGGIEQF
TRBJ2-7 | TRBV18 | ASSPTSIISYEQY
TRBJ1-2 | TRBV10-3 | ACGTTLNYGYT
TRBJ1-6 | TRBV4-1 | ASSQEDRGRGHSPLH